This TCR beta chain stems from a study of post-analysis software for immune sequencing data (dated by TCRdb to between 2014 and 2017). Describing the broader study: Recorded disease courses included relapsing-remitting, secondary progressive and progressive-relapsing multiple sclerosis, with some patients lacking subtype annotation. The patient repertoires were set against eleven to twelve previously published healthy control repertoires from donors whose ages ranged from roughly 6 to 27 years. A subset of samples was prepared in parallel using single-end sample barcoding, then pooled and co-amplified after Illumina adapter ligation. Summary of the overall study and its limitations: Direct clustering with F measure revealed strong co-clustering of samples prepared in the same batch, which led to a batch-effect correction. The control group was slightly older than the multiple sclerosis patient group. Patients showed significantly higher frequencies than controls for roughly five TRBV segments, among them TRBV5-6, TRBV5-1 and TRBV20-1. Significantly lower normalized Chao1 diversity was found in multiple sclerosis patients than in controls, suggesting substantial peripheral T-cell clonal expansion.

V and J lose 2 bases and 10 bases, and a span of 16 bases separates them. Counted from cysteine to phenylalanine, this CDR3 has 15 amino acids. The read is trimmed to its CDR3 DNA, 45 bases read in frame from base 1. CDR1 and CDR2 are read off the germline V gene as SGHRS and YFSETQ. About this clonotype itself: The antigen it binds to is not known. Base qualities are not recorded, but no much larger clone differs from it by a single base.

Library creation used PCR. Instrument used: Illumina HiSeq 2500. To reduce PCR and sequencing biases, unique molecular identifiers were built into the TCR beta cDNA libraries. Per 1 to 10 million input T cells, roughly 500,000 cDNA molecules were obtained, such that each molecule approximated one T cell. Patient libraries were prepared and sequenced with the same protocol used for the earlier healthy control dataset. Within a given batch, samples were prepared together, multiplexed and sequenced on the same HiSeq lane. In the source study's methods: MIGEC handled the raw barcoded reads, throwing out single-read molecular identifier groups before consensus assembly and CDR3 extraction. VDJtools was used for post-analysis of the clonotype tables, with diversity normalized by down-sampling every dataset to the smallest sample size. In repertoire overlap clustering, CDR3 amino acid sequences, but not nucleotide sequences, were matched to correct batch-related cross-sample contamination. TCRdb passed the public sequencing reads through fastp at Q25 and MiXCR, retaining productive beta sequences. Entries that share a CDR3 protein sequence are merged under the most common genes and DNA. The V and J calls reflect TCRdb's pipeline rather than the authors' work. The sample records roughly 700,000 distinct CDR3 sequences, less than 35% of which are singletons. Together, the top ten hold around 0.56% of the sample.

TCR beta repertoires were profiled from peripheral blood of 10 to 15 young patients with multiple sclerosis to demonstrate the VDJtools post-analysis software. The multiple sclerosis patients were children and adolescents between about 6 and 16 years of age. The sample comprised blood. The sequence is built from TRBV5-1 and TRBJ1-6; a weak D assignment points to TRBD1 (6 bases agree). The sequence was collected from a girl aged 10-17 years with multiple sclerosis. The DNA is TGCGCCAGCAGCTTAGGGGGGGCTGGGGAATCACCCCTCCACTTT. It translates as CASSLGGAGESPLHF.